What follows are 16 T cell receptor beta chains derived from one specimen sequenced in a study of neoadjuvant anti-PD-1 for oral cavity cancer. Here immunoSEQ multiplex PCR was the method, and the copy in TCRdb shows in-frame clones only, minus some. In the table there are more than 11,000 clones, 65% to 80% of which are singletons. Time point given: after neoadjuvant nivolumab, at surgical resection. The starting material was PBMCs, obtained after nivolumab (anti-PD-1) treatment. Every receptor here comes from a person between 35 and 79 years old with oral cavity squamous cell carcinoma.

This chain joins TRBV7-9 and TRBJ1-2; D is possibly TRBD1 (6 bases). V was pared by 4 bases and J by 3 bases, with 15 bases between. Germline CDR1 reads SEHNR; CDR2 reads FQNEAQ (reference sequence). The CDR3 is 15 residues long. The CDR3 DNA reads TGTGCCAGCAGCTCAGGGGCAGCGAGGGACTATGGCTACACCTTC. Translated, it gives CASSSGAARDYGYTF.

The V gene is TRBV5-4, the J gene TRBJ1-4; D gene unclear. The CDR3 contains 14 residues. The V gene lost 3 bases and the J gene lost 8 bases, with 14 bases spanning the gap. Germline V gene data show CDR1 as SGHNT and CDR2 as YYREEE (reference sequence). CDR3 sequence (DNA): TGTGCCAGCAGCTCTGAGCCCCTTGACGAAAAACTGTTTTTT. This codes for CASSSEPLDEKLFF.

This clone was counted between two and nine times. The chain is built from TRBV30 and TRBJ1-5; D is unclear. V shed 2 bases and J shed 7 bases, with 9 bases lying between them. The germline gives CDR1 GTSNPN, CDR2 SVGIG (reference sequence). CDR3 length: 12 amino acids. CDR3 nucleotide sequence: TGTGCCTGGAGTAATCCCGGGCAGCCCCAGCATTTT. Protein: CAWSNPGQPQHF.

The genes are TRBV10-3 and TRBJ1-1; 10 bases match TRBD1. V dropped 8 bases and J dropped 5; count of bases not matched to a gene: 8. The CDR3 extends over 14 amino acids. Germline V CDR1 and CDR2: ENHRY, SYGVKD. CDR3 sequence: CAIRDRGTGTEAFF. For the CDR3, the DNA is TGTGCCATCCGGGACAGGGGAACGGGAACTGAAGCTTTCTTT.

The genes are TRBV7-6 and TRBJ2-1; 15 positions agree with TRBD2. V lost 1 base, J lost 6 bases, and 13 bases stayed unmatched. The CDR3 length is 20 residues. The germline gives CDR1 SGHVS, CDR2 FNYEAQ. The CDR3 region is CASSLDPGLAGGRTTNEQFF. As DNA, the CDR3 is TGTGCCAGCAGCTTAGATCCGGGACTAGCGGGAGGCAGAACTACCAATGAGCAGTTCTTC. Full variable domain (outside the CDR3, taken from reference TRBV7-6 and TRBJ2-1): GAGVSQSPRYKVTKRGQDVALRCDPISGHVSLYWYRQALGQGPEFLTYFNYEAQQDKSGLPNDRFSAERPEGSISTLTIQRTEQRDSAMYRCASSLDPGLAGGRTTNEQFFGPGTRLTVL.

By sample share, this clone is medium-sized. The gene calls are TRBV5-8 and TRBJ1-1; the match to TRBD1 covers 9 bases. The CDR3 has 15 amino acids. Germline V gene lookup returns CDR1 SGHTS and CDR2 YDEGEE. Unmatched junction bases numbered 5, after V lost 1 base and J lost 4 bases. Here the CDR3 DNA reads TGTGCCAGCAGCTTGTTAGGACAGGGGACCACTGAAGCTTTCTTT. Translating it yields CASSLLGQGTTEAFF.

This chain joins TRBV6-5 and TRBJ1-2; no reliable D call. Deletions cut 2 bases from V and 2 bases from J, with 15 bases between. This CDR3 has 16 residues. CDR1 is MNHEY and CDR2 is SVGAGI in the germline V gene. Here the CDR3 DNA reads TGTGCCAGCAGTTACGCGAAGGACTCCCGAAACTATGGCTACACCTTC. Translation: CASSYAKDSRNYGYTF.

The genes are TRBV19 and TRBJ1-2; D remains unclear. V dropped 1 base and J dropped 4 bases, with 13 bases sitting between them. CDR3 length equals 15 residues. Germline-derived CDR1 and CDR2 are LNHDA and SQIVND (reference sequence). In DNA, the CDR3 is TGTGCCAGTAGTATAGTATCCATTAAGGGCTATGGCTACACCTTC. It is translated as CASSIVSIKGYGYTF.

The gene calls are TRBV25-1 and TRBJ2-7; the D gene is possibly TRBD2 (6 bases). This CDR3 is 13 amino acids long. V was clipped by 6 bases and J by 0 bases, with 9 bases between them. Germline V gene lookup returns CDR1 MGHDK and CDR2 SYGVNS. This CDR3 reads CASRRDFSYEQYF. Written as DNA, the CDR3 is TGTGCCAGCAGGAGGGACTTCTCCTACGAGCAGTACTTC.

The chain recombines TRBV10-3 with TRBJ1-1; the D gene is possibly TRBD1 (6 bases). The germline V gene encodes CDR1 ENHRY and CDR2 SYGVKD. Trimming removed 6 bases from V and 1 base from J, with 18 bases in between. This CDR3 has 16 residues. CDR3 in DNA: TGTGCCATCAGCGCTACAGGGAGAGAGGGGAACACTGAAGCTTTCTTT. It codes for CAISATGREGNTEAFF.

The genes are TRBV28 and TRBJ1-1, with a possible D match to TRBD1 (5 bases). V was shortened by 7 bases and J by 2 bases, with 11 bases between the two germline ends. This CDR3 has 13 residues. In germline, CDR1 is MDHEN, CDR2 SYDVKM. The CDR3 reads CASTLQVNTEAFF. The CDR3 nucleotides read TGTGCCAGCACCCTACAGGTTAACACTGAAGCTTTCTTT.

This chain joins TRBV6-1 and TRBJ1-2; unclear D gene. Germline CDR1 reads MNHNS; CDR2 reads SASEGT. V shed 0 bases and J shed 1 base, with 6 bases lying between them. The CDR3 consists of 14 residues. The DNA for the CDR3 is TGTGCCAGCAGTGAAGCACGGAGTAACTATGGCTACACCTTC. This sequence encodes CASSEARSNYGYTF.

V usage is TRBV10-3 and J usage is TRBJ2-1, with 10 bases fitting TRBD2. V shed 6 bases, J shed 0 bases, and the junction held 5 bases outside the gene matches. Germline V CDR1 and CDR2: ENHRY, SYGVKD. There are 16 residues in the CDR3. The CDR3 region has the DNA TGTGCCATCAGGAGGGGACTAGCGCTCTCCTACAATGAGCAGTTCTTC. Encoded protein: CAIRRGLALSYNEQFF.

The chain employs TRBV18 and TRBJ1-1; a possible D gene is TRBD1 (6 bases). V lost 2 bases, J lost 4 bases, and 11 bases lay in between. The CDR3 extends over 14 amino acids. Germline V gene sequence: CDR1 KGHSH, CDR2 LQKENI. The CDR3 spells CASSPAGVGTEAFF. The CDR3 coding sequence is TGTGCCAGCTCACCAGCAGGGGTTGGCACTGAAGCTTTCTTT.

Here the CDR3 DNA reads TGTGCCAGCAGCCCTCTCGGAGGGACACCCGGGGGAAACATTCAGTACTTC. Its protein product is CASSPLGGTPGGNIQYF. The chain links TRBV7-6 to TRBJ2-4, with D perhaps matching TRBD1 or TRBD2 (6 bases each). V was trimmed by 5 bases and J by 6 bases, leaving 23 bases between them. CDR3 size: 17 residues. The germline V gene encodes CDR1 SGHVS and CDR2 FNYEAQ.

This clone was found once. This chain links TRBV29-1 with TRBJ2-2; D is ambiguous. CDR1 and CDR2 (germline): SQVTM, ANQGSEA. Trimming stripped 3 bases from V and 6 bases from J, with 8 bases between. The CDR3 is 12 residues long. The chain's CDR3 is CSVDKGPGELFF. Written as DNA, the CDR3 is TGCAGCGTTGATAAGGGTCCCGGGGAGCTGTTTTTT.